This T cell receptor beta chain was captured in a study of cytomegalovirus exposure and HLA in healthy donors. Overall study results and limits: The study listed approximately 160 cytomegalovirus-associated TCR beta chains. Only CMV serostatus was available as immune exposure information.

This PCR relied on a set of 60 Vbeta primers and 13 Jbeta primers. Assay: immunoSEQ multiplex PCR; the TCRdb copy retains only in-frame clones and omits some. The sample records some 150,000 clones, about 72% being singletons. CDR1 is MGHRA, CDR2 YSYEKL, per germline. This CDR3 comprises 16 residues. V dropped 4 bases and J dropped 8; count of bases not matched to a gene: 11. Regarding this clone: What it recognizes is unknown.

The receptor's source is a man in his 60s in good health and CMV-seronegative. This sequence joins TRBV4-1 and TRBJ2-1; the match to TRBD2 covers 10 bases. The specimen was PBMCs. This CDR3 reads CASSPQTGTSVDEQFF. The CDR3 nucleotides read TGCGCCAGCAGCCCCCAGACCGGGACTAGCGTAGATGAGCAGTTCTTC.